The 7 T cell receptor beta chains presented below share a single source sample, sequenced in a study of CD8+CD57+ T cells in acquired aplastic anemia (dated by TCRdb to the late 2010s). The patients picked for sequencing were ones in whom flow cytometry had shown an expansion of CD8+CD57+ cells. Reads for this sample came from an Illumina HiSeq 2000. Genomic DNA served as template for TCR beta VDJ combination and CDR3 sequence profiling. The raw public data were reprocessed by TCRdb itself: fastp quality trimming at Q25, MiXCR clonotype calling, in-frame beta chains only. When rows share a CDR3 protein, they turn into one entry using the most common DNA and genes. For this sample the table gives 160,000 or so distinct CDR3 sequences, of which 71% were detected only once. In total, the top ten clones hold around 45% of the sample. Sequenced material: sorted CD4+, CD8+, or CD8+CD57+ T cells (not recorded which) from PBMCs. Every receptor here comes from a human donor with aplastic anemia.

This chain links TRBV19 with TRBJ1-5, with TRBD1 matching 7 bases. The J segment lost 1 base and the V segment lost 6 bases, leaving 6 bases of the junction unmatched. This CDR3 has 15 residues. Germline V gene data show CDR1 as LNHDA and CDR2 as SQIVND (reference sequence). The CDR3: CASRGQRDSNQPQHF. The CDR3 DNA sequence: TGTGCCAGTAGGGGACAGAGGGACAGCAATCAGCCCCAGCATTTT.

This rearrangement joins TRBV19 to TRBJ2-3; no reliable D call. CDR3 length: 13 residues. Deletions cut 7 bases from V and 1 base from J, with 9 bases between. Germline V gene data show CDR1 as LNHDA and CDR2 as SQIVND (reference sequence). The CDR3 spells CASKLGGTDTQYF. Written as DNA, the CDR3 is TGTGCCAGTAAGCTAGGTGGCACAGATACGCAGTATTTT.

This chain connects TRBV29-1 to TRBJ2-7; D is unclear. Germline V lookup: CDR1 SQVTM, CDR2 ANQGSEA. This CDR3 contains 14 residues. V was clipped by 5 bases and J by 1 base, with 15 bases between them. Written as DNA, the CDR3 is TGCAGCGTTAGACTGGGCGCCGGATCCTACGAGCAGTACTTC. It encodes CSVRLGAGSYEQYF.

This chain connects TRBV5-1 to TRBJ2-7; D unresolved. V lost 3 bases to trimming and J lost 5 bases, with 15 bases between them. This CDR3 has 14 residues. From germline, CDR1 is SGHRS and CDR2 YFSETQ. The CDR3 spells CASSSNDGRDEQYF. The CDR3 region has the DNA TGCGCCAGCAGCTCGAACGATGGACGCGACGAGCAGTACTTC.

The sample holds many counts of this clonotype. The chain links TRBV27 to TRBJ1-3; D is undetermined. The CDR3 length is 15 residues. Trimming pared 1 base from V and 0 bases from J, leaving 7 bases between. CDR1 is MNHEY, CDR2 SMNVEV, per germline (reference sequence). CDR3 sequence reads: CASSLFAASGNTIYF. The CDR3 DNA reads TGTGCCAGCAGTTTATTCGCAGCCTCTGGAAACACCATATATTTT.

This clonotype showed up many times. The genes are TRBV6-4 and TRBJ2-3, with 9 bases that match TRBD1. Germline CDR1 and CDR2: MRHNA and SNTAGT. CDR3 length: 14 amino acids. Unmatched junction bases numbered 1, after V lost 4 bases and J lost 2 bases. The CDR3 protein is CASSGQGDTDTQYF. DNA of the CDR3: TGTGCCAGCAGTGGACAGGGGGACACAGATACGCAGTATTTT.

This clonotype came up once. The chain recombines TRBV12-3 or TRBV12-4 with TRBJ2-1; TRBD2 matches 7 bases. The junction had 9 bases not matched to a gene; V was cut back by 1 base and J by 3 bases. This CDR3 comprises 17 residues. For the CDR3, the DNA is TGTGCCAGCAGTTTAGGTTCGTTGATAGCGGGCTACAATGAGCAGTTCTTC. Translation gives CASSLGSLIAGYNEQFF.